A single sample is the source of the 14 T cell receptor beta chains below, sequenced in a study of OX40 agonist ivuxolimab in advanced cancers. The method was immunoSEQ multiplex PCR; TCRdb's version includes in-frame clones alone and lacks a portion of them. The repertoire holds roughly 15,000 clones, almost 85% seen once, with around 2.4% in the top ten. Sequencing was performed on CD4+ or CD8+ T cells sorted from blood, taken in a trial of the OX40 agonist ivuxolimab. All receptors derive from an adult with an advanced solid tumor such as melanoma, head and neck, liver or kidney cancer.

J is TRBJ2-2 and V is TRBV9; TRBD2 agrees at 7 bases. The V gene end was trimmed by 6 bases and the J gene end by 0 bases; junction bases not matched to a gene: 2. The CDR3 runs to 14 residues. From germline, CDR1 is SGDLS and CDR2 YYNGEE. The CDR3, as DNA: TGTGCCAGCAATCGGGAGGCGAACACCGGGGAGCTGTTTTTT. Translating gives CASNREANTGELFF.

The chain has TRBV7-8 and TRBJ2-5; D is undetermined. Trimming stripped 4 bases from V and 6 bases from J, with 12 bases between. Per the germline V gene, CDR1 is SGHVS and CDR2 is FQNEAQ. The CDR3 contains 13 residues. CDR3 sequence reads: CASSSLEGKTQYF. CDR3 DNA sequence: TGTGCCAGCAGCTCCCTCGAAGGAAAGACCCAGTACTTC.

The CDR3 DNA sequence: TGTGCCACGTCATTCGGACAGGAAGGCGAAAAACTGTTTTTT. Protein product: CATSFGQEGEKLFF. V and J are TRBV10-3 and TRBJ1-4; 7 bases agree with TRBD1. With 10 bases clipped from V and 8 bases from J, the junction kept 13 bases outside the gene matches. Germline V gene data show CDR1 as ENHRY and CDR2 as SYGVKD. The CDR3 runs to 14 residues.

The chain uses TRBV10-3 and TRBJ2-5; 7 nucleotides match TRBD2. The J call is doubtful: the DNA matches TRBJ2-7 better. This CDR3 comprises 11 residues. CDR1 and CDR2 (germline): ENHRY, SYGVKD. CDR3 sequence (DNA): TGTGCCATCGGTCGGGGGGACGAGCAGTACTTC. Its protein product is CAIGRGDEQYF.

The genes are TRBV6-1 and TRBJ2-3; 10 bases fit TRBD2. J lost 6 bases, V lost 8 bases, and 8 bases had no gene match. CDR3 length: 14 residues. CDR1 and CDR2 from the germline V gene are MNHNS and SASEGT. CDR3: CASSLAGDIDTQYF. The CDR3 DNA reads TGTGCCAGCTCCCTAGCGGGAGATATTGATACGCAGTATTTT.

The chain has TRBV5-6 and TRBJ2-5; 8 bases are shared with TRBD2. CDR3 length: 15 residues. Germline CDR1 reads SGHDT; CDR2 reads YYEEEE. After removal of 2 bases from V and 6 bases from J, the junction contained 9 bases not matched to a gene. The CDR3 reads CASSLTSGTLKTQYF. The DNA of the CDR3 is TGTGCCAGCAGCTTAACTAGCGGTACCCTGAAGACCCAGTACTTC.

V is TRBV28 and J is TRBJ1-3; no clear D gene. V gave up 8 bases and J gave up 2 bases, with 13 bases separating them. The CDR3 is made up of 14 amino acids. Germline V lookup: CDR1 MDHEN, CDR2 SYDVKM. As DNA, the CDR3 is TGTGCCAGCGTAGCTGAAAGGGCTGGAAACACCATATATTTT. Translated, it gives CASVAERAGNTIYF.

This chain uses TRBV10-1 with TRBJ2-3; a possible D gene is TRBD2 (6 bases). This CDR3 comprises 17 residues. Between the trimmed V and J ends, which lost 5 bases and 3 bases, there was a span of 21 bases. Germline CDR1 is WNHNN and CDR2 is SYGVQD (reference sequence). CDR3 DNA: TGCGCCAGCAGTAGCGGGTACAGCAGGTCGGGGACAGATACGCAGTATTTT. Protein sequence: CASSSGYSRSGTDTQYF.

This rearrangement joins TRBV28 to TRBJ1-5, with D maybe TRBD1 (6 bases). The CDR3 has 17 amino acids. The germline V gene has CDR1 MDHEN and CDR2 SYDVKM. V was trimmed by 4 bases and J by 1 base, leaving 17 bases between them. The CDR3 sequence is CASSSRGGRRSNQPQHF. The CDR3 coding sequence is TGTGCCAGCAGTTCCCGGGGGGGGCGGAGAAGCAATCAGCCCCAGCATTTT.

This clone was counted between two and nine times. This sequence joins TRBV6-5 and TRBJ2-7; 9 nucleotides match TRBD1. The CDR3 is made up of 14 amino acids. The V and J ends lost 8 bases and 5 bases, in that order; junction bases with no gene match: 10. From germline, CDR1 is MNHEY and CDR2 SVGAGI. The CDR3 nucleotides are TGTGCCAGCGGCCCCGGGACAGGGTCCCACGAGCAGTACTTC. This encodes CASGPGTGSHEQYF.

V usage is TRBV19 and J usage is TRBJ2-6; perhaps TRBD1 as D (5 bases). The CDR3 consists of 18 residues. Trimming took 8 bases from V and 0 from J, leaving 20 bases between them. The V gene's germline CDR1 is LNHDA and CDR2 SQIVND (reference sequence). CDR3 coding DNA: TGTGCCAGTCACCCCAGGGCAGGCGCTACCTCTGGGGCCAACGTCCTGACTTTC. This sequence encodes CASHPRAGATSGANVLTF. The full variable domain, in which reference TRBV19 and TRBJ2-6 provide the parts outside the CDR3, is DGGITQSPKYLFRKEGQNVTLSCEQNLNHDAMYWYRQDPGQGLRLIYYSQIVNDFQKGDIAEGYSVSREKKESFPLTVTSAQKNPTAFYLCASHPRAGATSGANVLTFGAGSRLTVL.

In DNA form, the CDR3 reads TGTGCCAGCAGTTTACAGGGGCTAGCACGGCAGTTCTTC. This translates into CASSLQGLARQFF. V is TRBV28 and J is TRBJ2-1, with D possibly matching TRBD1 (6 bases). The V gene's germline CDR1 is MDHEN and CDR2 SYDVKM. The CDR3 has 13 residues. The V and J ends lost 2 bases and 12 bases respectively, with 14 bases between them.

This clone was seen a few times. The J gene is TRBJ2-2, the V gene TRBV10-3; 11 bases match TRBD2. V lost 10 bases to trimming and J lost 1 base; unmatched junction nucleotides: 11. CDR1 and CDR2 from the germline V gene are ENHRY and SYGVKD. The CDR3 contains 17 residues. As DNA, the CDR3 is TGTGCCAGTCGCCCGCTAGCGGGAGGACAGAACACCGGGGAGCTGTTTTTT. Translated, it gives CASRPLAGGQNTGELFF.

The V gene is TRBV7-8, the J gene TRBJ1-1; no firm D call. Trimming took off 5 bases at V and 4 bases at J, with 8 bases between the two ends. The CDR3 is 12 amino acids. Germline V gene data show CDR1 as SGHVS and CDR2 as FQNEAQ. The CDR3 bases are TGTGCCAGCAGCGAGGTCAGCACTGAAGCTTTCTTT. Translated, it gives CASSEVSTEAFF. The whole variable domain, filled in from reference TRBV7-8 and TRBJ1-1, reads GAGVSQSPRYKVAKRGQDVALRCDPISGHVSLFWYQQALGQGPEFLTYFQNEAQLDKSGLPSDRFFAERPEGSVSTLKIQRTQQEDSAVYLCASSEVSTEAFFGQGTRLTVV.